This TCR beta chain emerged from a study of response to subunit inactivated influenza vaccine. Study-level points and caveats: The authors put forward the suggestion that each seasonal influenza vaccination may bring in only a limited number of new T cells.

The CDR3 covers 13 residues. CDR1 is SGHDT and CDR2 is YYEEEE in the germline V gene. Trimming at V came to 4 bases and at J to 7 bases, leaving 8 bases not matched to a gene. TCRdb re-derived calls from the RT-PCR reads in MiXCR, one entry per CDR3 protein. The profile shows roughly 710,000 distinct CDR3 sequences, 13% to 15% of them singletons. This clonotype has a count of ten or more. Its antigen is as yet unknown. Here the sequenced sample was PBMCs from blood, taken approximately 15 days before vaccination. The rearrangement uses TRBV5-6 and TRBJ2-7, with 7 bases identical to TRBD1. The TCR was taken from a man aged 45-65 years who received an inactivated influenza vaccine. In nucleotides, the CDR3 is TGTGCCAGCAGCGTGACAGGGCTCAAAGAGCAGTACTTC. Its translation: CASSVTGLKEQYF.